The 22 T cell receptor beta chains presented below share a single source sample, sequenced in a study of blood T cell repertoires in COVID-19. Generated by immunoSEQ multiplex PCR, the TCRdb table keeps only in-frame clones and is missing some. The sample lists about 120,000 clones; less than 85% were seen once. Sequencing used peripheral blood. Every receptor here comes from a man in his forties or fifties with acute or convalescent COVID-19.

The V and J genes are TRBV27 and TRBJ1-3, with D uncertain. CDR1 MNHEY and CDR2 SMNVEV come from the germline V gene (reference sequence). The CDR3 is made up of 14 amino acids. The V end lost 9 bases, the J end lost 2 bases, and 14 bases lay between the germline ends. The CDR3 DNA sequence: TGTGCCAGTAGACGGGCGGGGACTGGAAACACCATATATTTT. Residues: CASRRAGTGNTIYF.

The chain links TRBV12-5 to TRBJ1-3; TRBD1 agrees at 8 bases. CDR3 length: 16 amino acids. V gave up 1 base and J gave up 2 bases; unmatched junction bases: 4. In germline, CDR1 is LGHNT, CDR2 FRNRAP. As DNA, the CDR3 is TGTGCTAGTGGTTTGGGACAGGGGATCACTGGAAACACCATATATTTT. It encodes CASGLGQGITGNTIYF.

In this sample, this clone turned up a few times. The rearrangement uses TRBV5-1 and TRBJ1-1; the match to TRBD1 covers 7 bases. J gave up 3 bases and V 4 bases, and 6 bases lay outside the gene matches. CDR1 is SGHRS, CDR2 YFSETQ, per germline. The CDR3 is 14 residues long. CDR3 coding DNA: TGCGCCAGCAGCGTTTACAGGGGAGACACTGAAGCTTTCTTT. This codes for CASSVYRGDTEAFF.

The chain is built from TRBV18 and TRBJ1-6; D is uncertain. The length of the CDR3 is 15 residues. The germline V gene encodes CDR1 KGHSH and CDR2 LQKENI. Trimming shortened V by 3 bases and J by 0 bases, and 6 bases separated the two germline ends. CDR3 protein: CASSPASSYNSPLHF. CDR3 nucleotide sequence: TGTGCCAGCTCACCTGCGAGCTCCTATAATTCACCCCTCCACTTT. The whole variable domain, remainder taken from reference TRBV18 and TRBJ1-6, is NAGVMQNPRHLVRRRGQEARLRCSPMKGHSHVYWYRQLPEEGLKFMVYLQKENIIDESGMPKERFSAEFPKEGPSILRIQQVVRGDSAAYFCASSPASSYNSPLHFGNGTRLTVT.

The rearrangement joins TRBV13 to TRBJ2-3; D is unclear. Trimming took 6 bases from V and 9 from J, leaving 16 bases between them. From germline, CDR1 is PRHDT and CDR2 FYEKMQ (reference sequence). The CDR3 is made up of 13 amino acids. The CDR3: CASSKTDPMTQYF. Written as DNA, the CDR3 is TGTGCCAGCAGTAAGACTGACCCTATGACGCAGTATTTT.

J is TRBJ1-3 and V is TRBV13; D is perhaps TRBD1 (6 bases). Germline-derived CDR1 and CDR2 are PRHDT and FYEKMQ (reference sequence). This CDR3 is built from 14 residues. The V gene lost 4 bases and the J gene lost 6 bases, with 13 bases spanning the gap. The CDR3 loop reads CASSSLDRLNTIYF. The CDR3 nucleotides read TGTGCCAGCAGCTCCCTCGACAGGTTAAACACCATATATTTT.

The V gene is TRBV7-6, the J gene TRBJ2-6, with D tentatively TRBD1 (5 bases). The ends were cut back, 5 bases at V and 3 bases at J, with 14 bases in the middle. The germline V gene has CDR1 SGHVS and CDR2 FNYEAQ. This CDR3 contains 16 residues. CDR3 amino acids: CASSVTGIGGANVLTF. The CDR3 nucleotides read TGTGCCAGCAGCGTTACAGGTATTGGTGGGGCCAACGTCCTGACTTTC. Combining the CDR3 with reference TRBV7-6 and TRBJ2-6 gives the whole variable domain GAGVSQSPRYKVTKRGQDVALRCDPISGHVSLYWYRQALGQGPEFLTYFNYEAQQDKSGLPNDRFSAERPEGSISTLTIQRTEQRDSAMYRCASSVTGIGGANVLTFGAGSRLTVL.

Concerning this clone itself: The conserved closing phenylalanine or tryptophan is absent in this CDR3, likely reflecting a read error. No DNA is shown, since the ends of the CDR3 on it are uncertain; the CDR3 is the one TCRdb lists. The gene calls are TRBV5-1 and TRBJ2-7; the table calls TRBD1, which could not be checked here. The CDR3 spans 14 amino acids, including both terminal residues. From germline, CDR1 is SGHRS and CDR2 YFSETQ. The CDR3 sequence: CASSLAPGTGVPFL.

This clone was found once. The J gene is TRBJ1-2, the V gene TRBV2, with a tentative D call TRBD1 (6 bases). Germline V gives CDR1 SNHLY, CDR2 FYNNEI. The ends were cut back, 3 bases at V and 2 bases at J, with 7 bases in the middle. The CDR3 sequence is 13 residues long. CDR3 nucleotide sequence: TGTGCCAGCAGTGATACAGGGAACTATGGCTACACCTTC. As protein: CASSDTGNYGYTF. Looking up the rest from reference TRBV2 and TRBJ1-2 gives the full variable domain: EPEVTQTPSHQVTQMGQEVILRCVPISNHLYFYWYRQILGQKVEFLVSFYNNEISEKSEIFDDQFSVERPDGSNFTLKIRSTKLEDSAMYFCASSDTGNYGYTFGSGTRLTVV.

The chain employs TRBV7-3 and TRBJ1-2, with 9 bases matching TRBD1. V shed 2 bases and J 6 bases; nucleotides not matched to a gene: 10. The germline CDR1 and CDR2 sequences are SGHTA and FQGTGA. CDR3 length equals 16 residues. The DNA for the CDR3 is TGTGCCAGCAGCTTATTAATAGGGACAGGGTATCATGGCTACACCTTC. Protein: CASSLLIGTGYHGYTF.

The V call is TRBV7-3, the J call TRBJ2-2; D is perhaps TRBD1 (6 bases). The CDR3 contains 15 residues. Trimming removed 5 bases from V and 4 bases from J, with 14 bases in between. Germline V gene data show CDR1 as SGHTA and CDR2 as FQGTGA. In DNA, the CDR3 is TGTGCCAGCAGCCCCGGGACACACTCCACCGGGGAGCTGTTTTTT. Its translation: CASSPGTHSTGELFF.

V gene TRBV18 combines with J gene TRBJ2-1; 9 bases line up with TRBD1. V lost 6 bases, J lost 7 bases, and 4 bases stayed unmatched. CDR3 length: 13 residues. Germline V gene sequence: CDR1 KGHSH, CDR2 LQKENI. In DNA form, the CDR3 reads TGTGCCAGCTCCCAACAGGGGGCGAATGAGCAGTTCTTC. It translates to CASSQQGANEQFF.

The V call is TRBV28, the J call TRBJ1-3; D remains ambiguous. V gave up 6 bases and J gave up 1 base, with 10 bases separating them. CDR3 size: 14 residues. The germline V gene has CDR1 MDHEN and CDR2 SYDVKM. CDR3 region: CASRLQVSGNTIYF. CDR3 nucleotides: TGTGCCAGCAGACTTCAGGTATCTGGAAACACCATATATTTT.

This clone turned up a few times. The chain recombines TRBV30 with TRBJ1-1; 11 positions match TRBD1. CDR3 length: 16 residues. The germline V gene has CDR1 GTSNPN and CDR2 SVGIG (reference sequence). V shed 3 bases, J shed 4 bases, and the junction held 10 bases outside the gene matches. The CDR3 is CAWRPGTGGEGTEAFF. CDR3 nucleotide sequence: TGTGCCTGGAGGCCCGGGACAGGGGGAGAGGGCACTGAAGCTTTCTTT.

V gene TRBV11-2 combines with J gene TRBJ2-7, with TRBD1 matching 8 bases. CDR1 is SGHAT and CDR2 is FQNNGV in the germline V gene. CDR3 size: 16 residues. V dropped 0 bases and J dropped 2; count of bases not matched to a gene: 6. CDR3: CASSLDQGAGPYEQYF. CDR3 nucleotide sequence: TGTGCCAGCAGCTTAGACCAGGGGGCGGGCCCCTACGAGCAGTACTTC.

The chain joins TRBV4-2 to TRBJ2-5, with TRBD1 identical over 7 bases. The CDR3 totals 16 residues. Germline V gives CDR1 LGHNA, CDR2 YNFKEQ. J gave up 3 bases and V 0 bases, and 7 bases lay outside the gene matches. As DNA, the CDR3 is TGTGCCAGCAGCCAAGATCTGAGGGGGCCCGAAGAGACCCAGTACTTC. Amino acid sequence: CASSQDLRGPEETQYF.

The chain carries TRBV29-1 and TRBJ2-7; D unresolved. Trimming removed 7 bases at V and 0 bases at J, with 16 bases between. The CDR3 consists of 14 residues. Germline CDR1 and CDR2: SQVTM and ANQGSEA. This chain's CDR3 is CSAPSPYNSYEQYF. In DNA form, the CDR3 reads TGCAGCGCCCCCTCGCCCTATAACTCCTACGAGCAGTACTTC.

The chain carries TRBV19 and TRBJ2-7, with D tentatively TRBD2 (6 bases). CDR1 is LNHDA, CDR2 SQIVND, per germline (reference sequence). The CDR3 consists of 12 residues. V shed 11 bases and J shed 2 bases, with 13 bases lying between them. The CDR3 nucleotides are TGTGCCTGCGGGACGGATACCTACGAGCAGTACTTC. It is translated as CACGTDTYEQYF.

The chain has TRBV27 and TRBJ1-2; D perhaps matches TRBD1 (5 bases). Germline assignment: CDR1 MNHEY and CDR2 SMNVEV (reference sequence). Deletions cut 3 bases from V and 4 bases from J, with 12 bases between. This CDR3 comprises 14 residues. CDR3 DNA: TGTGCCAGCAGTTTGCAGGGCGGGGTCTATGGCTACACCTTC. Translating it yields CASSLQGGVYGYTF.

The CDR3 sequence is CASSWGLAGGVYNEQFF. DNA of the CDR3: TGCGCCAGCAGCTGGGGTTTAGCGGGAGGGGTCTACAATGAGCAGTTCTTC. V is TRBV5-1 and J is TRBJ2-1; TRBD2 agrees at 11 bases. Per germline, CDR1 SGHRS and CDR2 YFSETQ. V lost 3 bases to trimming and J lost 3 bases; unmatched junction nucleotides: 8. The CDR3 is 17 amino acids.

J is TRBJ2-1 and V is TRBV4-1; unclear D gene. Germline CDR1 and CDR2: MGHRA and YSYEKL. Trimming shortened V by 0 bases and J by 5 bases, and 11 bases separated the two germline ends. This CDR3 is 15 amino acids long. The CDR3, as DNA: TGCGCCAGCAGCCAAGATATTAGAACAGACAATGAGCAGTTCTTC. Encoded protein: CASSQDIRTDNEQFF.

As to this clone: Within the sample, other DNA sequences also encode this same CDR3. This chain uses TRBV7-3 with TRBJ2-5; 8 nucleotides agree with TRBD2. Germline V gene sequence: CDR1 SGHTA, CDR2 FQGTGA. J gave up 2 bases and V 0 bases, and 2 bases lay outside the gene matches. The CDR3 is 15 amino acids. CDR3 nucleotide sequence: TGTGCCAGCAGCTTAACCGGGACTAGTCAAGAGACCCAGTACTTC. Amino acids: CASSLTGTSQETQYF.